These 14 T cell receptor beta chains originate from one sample sequenced in a study of T cell responses to AZD1222 COVID-19 vaccine. The assay was immunoSEQ multiplex PCR, and TCRdb's table has in-frame clones only and misses some. This table has 66,000 or so clones, 70% to 80% appearing once. The sequenced sample was peripheral blood, obtained on day 0 of MenACWY control vaccination. Receptors were obtained from an adult in good health.

This chain uses TRBV6-5 with TRBJ1-6; D gene unclear. Trimming removed 5 bases from V and 9 bases from J, with 17 bases in between. Germline CDR1 MNHEY, CDR2 SVGAGI. This CDR3 is built from 15 residues. This chain's CDR3 is CASSPGSSFFSPLHF. CDR3 nucleotides: TGTGCCAGCAGTCCCGGGTCATCTTTCTTTTCACCCCTCCACTTT.

This clone was observed a single time. The V call is TRBV7-3, the J call TRBJ2-5; 7 positions match TRBD2. Per germline, CDR1 SGHTA and CDR2 FQGTGA. The CDR3 covers 15 residues. V shed 5 bases, J shed 1 base, and the junction held 7 bases outside the gene matches. Here the CDR3 DNA reads TGTGCCAGCAGCCTGAACGGGGGGAGCCAAGAGACCCAGTACTTC. It translates to CASSLNGGSQETQYF.

The chain couples TRBV11-2 to TRBJ1-1; TRBD1 matches at 7 bases. Unmatched junction bases numbered 6, after V lost 5 bases and J lost 3 bases. This CDR3 spans 14 amino acids. CDR1 is SGHAT, CDR2 FQNNGV, per germline. This CDR3 reads CASSQTGSHTEAFF. CDR3 nucleotide sequence: TGTGCCAGCAGCCAGACAGGGTCCCACACTGAAGCTTTCTTT. Full variable domain (rest looked up from reference TRBV11-2 and TRBJ1-1): EAGVAQSPRYKIIEKRQSVAFWCNPISGHATLYWYQQILGQGPKLLIQFQNNGVVDDSQLPKDRFSAERLKGVDSTLKIQPAKLEDSAVYLCASSQTGSHTEAFFGQGTRLTVV.

The chain recombines TRBV3-1 (or the pseudogene TRBV3-2) with TRBJ1-6; D may be TRBD1 (6 bases). Trimming shortened V by 4 bases and J by 6 bases, and 10 bases separated the two germline ends. Germline V gives CDR1 LGHDT, CDR2 YNNKEL (reference sequence). The CDR3 extends over 14 amino acids. The CDR3 nucleotides read TGTGCCAGCAGCCCATGGGACATTAATTCACCCCTCCACTTT. It translates to CASSPWDINSPLHF.

V usage is TRBV15 and J usage is TRBJ2-7; possible D gene TRBD1, 6 bases. V lost 7 bases and J 5 bases, leaving 18 bases between the germline ends. Germline V CDR1 and CDR2: LNHNV, YYDKDF (reference sequence). The CDR3 has 14 amino acids. Here the CDR3 DNA reads TGTGCCACCAACACCGACAGGACCCTCCACGAGCAGTACTTC. Translating it yields CATNTDRTLHEQYF.

The chain couples TRBV28 to TRBJ2-5, with TRBD1 matching 9 bases. CDR1 MDHEN and CDR2 SYDVKM come from the germline V gene. The CDR3 sequence is 13 residues long. J was trimmed by 4 bases and V by 6 bases; bases with no gene match: 3. The CDR3 nucleotides read TGTGCCAGCAGAACAGGGGGCTTAGAGACCCAGTACTTC. This translates into CASRTGGLETQYF.

The chain is built from TRBV2 and TRBJ1-6; TRBD1 might be the D (6 bases). Trimming removed 1 base from V and 8 bases from J, with 9 bases in between. Germline V gene sequence: CDR1 SNHLY, CDR2 FYNNEI. The CDR3 contains 14 residues. The chain's CDR3 is CASSEGRGDSPLHF. The CDR3 DNA reads as TGTGCCAGCAGTGAAGGCAGGGGAGATTCACCCCTCCACTTT.

CDR3 DNA sequence: TGTGCCAGCAGTTTTATCGGGCGGGGCACTGAAGCTTTCTTT. Encoded protein: CASSFIGRGTEAFF. V and J are TRBV2 and TRBJ1-1; D is unclear. Germline V lookup: CDR1 SNHLY, CDR2 FYNNEI. Between the trimmed V and J ends, which lost 5 bases and 4 bases, there was a span of 14 bases. This CDR3 has 14 amino acids.

This chain connects TRBV6-1 to TRBJ2-1; D may match TRBD1 or TRBD2 (5 bases each). The CDR3 contains 17 residues. The V end was cut by 0 bases, the J end by 5 bases, with 17 bases between. Looked up from germline, CDR1 is MNHNS and CDR2 is SASEGT. The CDR3 DNA is TGTGCCAGCAGTGAAGCGCTTGGGACGGTTGGTAACAATGAGCAGTTCTTC. Protein product: CASSEALGTVGNNEQFF.

The chain joins TRBV30 to TRBJ2-3; D may be TRBD1 (5 bases). This CDR3 spans 14 amino acids. Germline lookup yields CDR1 GTSNPN and CDR2 SVGIG (reference sequence). Deletions cut 8 bases from V and 0 bases from J, with 15 bases between. The CDR3 is CATRVGPSTDTQYF. The CDR3 DNA is TGTGCCACAAGAGTGGGGCCTAGCACAGATACGCAGTATTTT.

The chain combines TRBV4-1 with TRBJ2-1, with 9 bases fitting TRBD2. This CDR3 region has 13 residues. Unmatched junction bases numbered 0, after V lost 2 bases and J lost 7 bases. Germline-derived CDR1 and CDR2 are MGHRA and YSYEKL. The CDR3 sequence: CASSQTSGNEQFF. Written as DNA, the CDR3 is TGCGCCAGCAGCCAAACTAGCGGGAATGAGCAGTTCTTC.

This chain connects TRBV6-5 to TRBJ1-1; tentatively, D is TRBD1 (6 bases). V gave up 5 bases and J gave up 1 base, with 14 bases separating them. Germline V gives CDR1 MNHEY, CDR2 SVGAGI. The CDR3 has 15 residues. The CDR3 sequence: CASSRDTLRNTEAFF. CDR3 in DNA: TGTGCCAGCAGTCGGGACACCCTAAGGAACACTGAAGCTTTCTTT.

V gene TRBV30 combines with J gene TRBJ2-1, with D tentatively TRBD1 (7 bases). This CDR3 has 11 amino acids. The germline gives CDR1 GTSNPN, CDR2 SVGIG (reference sequence). V was cut by 8 bases and J by 8 bases, with 13 bases left in between. This CDR3 reads CAGAGQHEQFF. CDR3 coding DNA: TGTGCCGGGGCGGGACAGCATGAGCAGTTCTTC.

The chain recombines TRBV28 with TRBJ2-2, with D perhaps TRBD1 or TRBD2 (6 bases each). Germline V lookup: CDR1 MDHEN, CDR2 SYDVKM. Deletions cut 5 bases from V and 5 bases from J, with 18 bases between. The CDR3 totals 16 residues. The CDR3 DNA sequence: TGTGCCAGCAGTCCCGGGGGCCCGTCTATTACCGGGGAGCTGTTTTTT. Residues: CASSPGGPSITGELFF.